The rows below give T cell receptor beta chains drawn from one sample of a study of cytomegalovirus exposure and HLA in healthy donors. Clones were read by immunoSEQ multiplex PCR, and TCRdb kept only the in-frame ones, dropping some. The sample yields 180,000 or so clones, approximately 87% seen once. Sequencing was carried out using PBMCs. The receptors come from a woman aged 30 to 39 in good health and CMV-seronegative. Both conserved end residues are part of each CDR3. D genes are given only for firm matches. Rows may omit the clone size; those that give it use once, few, many or a size class.

d_call,v_call,j_call,clone_size,cdr3_nt,cdr3_aa
NA,TRBV4-2,TRBJ1-2,NA,TGTGCCAGCAGCCAAGATCAAGGACAGAAGCGTGGCTACACCTTC,CASSQDQGQKRGYTF
NA,TRBV16,TRBJ2-3,NA,TGTGCCAGCAGCCAATCGCACGGGACAAGCACAGATACGCAGTATTTT,CASSQSHGTSTDTQYF
TRBD1,TRBV5-1,TRBJ2-4,NA,TGCGCCAGCAGCTTGGAGGGACAGGGGGCTCTGGGCAAAAACATTCAGTACTTC,CASSLEGQGALGKNIQYF
NA,TRBV15,TRBJ1-2,NA,TGTGCCACCAGCCCAGATCCTGGGGCCACCTATGGCTACACCTTC,CATSPDPGATYGYTF
TRBD2,TRBV23-1,TRBJ2-7,NA,TGCGCCAGCAGTCAAGCCATGCGGGGGGGCCCTACCTACGAGCAGTACTTC,CASSQAMRGGPTYEQYF
NA,TRBV9,TRBJ1-1,NA,TGTGCCAGCAGCCCCGGGTCGGGGAACACTGAAGCTTTCTTT,CASSPGSGNTEAFF
NA,TRBV6-5,TRBJ1-5,NA,TGTGCCAGCAGGCGGCGGATCGATCAGCCCCAGCATTTT,CASRRRIDQPQHF
NA,TRBV5-5,TRBJ2-1,NA,TGTGCCAGCAGTATGAGGTTCGACAATGAGCAGTTCTTC,CASSMRFDNEQFF
NA,TRBV7-2,TRBJ2-1,NA,TGTGCCAGCAGCCCAGGGGTTCGTCCGTTTGTGGATGAGCAGTTCTTC,CASSPGVRPFVDEQFF
NA,TRBV27,TRBJ2-3,NA,TGTGCCAGCAGTCCTAGCCCCATGGAGCAGTATTTT,CASSPSPMEQYF
NA,TRBV19,TRBJ2-7,NA,TGTGCCACTACCCCCAGGGGTAGGTCGTACGAGCAGTACTTC,CATTPRGRSYEQYF
TRBD1,TRBV5-1,TRBJ1-2,once,TGCGCCAGCAGCGAAGACAGGGGATATGGCTACACCTTC,CASSEDRGYGYTF
TRBD2,TRBV5-1,TRBJ2-2,few,TGCGCCAGCAGCTTGTTTGGAGCGGGGGCGAACACCGGGGAGCTGTTTTTT,CASSLFGAGANTGELFF
NA,TRBV19,TRBJ2-3,NA,TGTGCCAGTAATGCACAACCTAGCACAGATACGCAGTATTTT,CASNAQPSTDTQYF
NA,TRBV14,TRBJ1-2,once,TGTGCCAGCAGCCAAGATGCAGGGGTCGGCTACACCTTC,CASSQDAGVGYTF
NA,TRBV6-6,TRBJ2-5,NA,TGTGCCAGCAGCCCCCACCAGGACAGCCAAGAGACCCAGTACTTC,CASSPHQDSQETQYF
NA,TRBV27,TRBJ2-1,NA,TGTGCCAGCAGTTTATCGGGGGGTGAGCAGTTCTTC,CASSLSGGEQFF
NA,TRBV20-1,TRBJ2-5,NA,TGCAGTGCTAGTCCGGGGGAGACCCAGTACTTC,CSASPGETQYF